This T cell receptor beta chain originates from a study of tissue T cells after allogeneic stem cell transplantation. The table lists this clone with a count of one. The protocol was immunoSEQ multiplex PCR, while the TCRdb copy is restricted to in-frame clones and leaves out a portion. The sample consists of around 9,100 clones, about 56% of them appearing once. V was pared by 6 bases and J by 8 bases, with 19 bases between. This CDR3 is built from 14 residues. The germline CDR1 and CDR2 sequences are KGHSH and LQKENI. The chain couples TRBV18 to TRBJ1-2, with D maybe TRBD1 (5 bases). The input for sequencing was tissue from the jejunum, taken at autopsy. The TCR was taken from a female donor older than 55 with lung cancer. The CDR3 region is CASSPGTGGYGYTF. The CDR3 DNA reads as TGTGCCAGCTCGCCCGGGACCGGGGGATACGGCTACACCTTC.